This TCR beta chain is drawn from a study of blood T cell repertoires in COVID-19. Study at large: Italy, Spain and the United States were the sources of the convalescent and acute COVID-19 samples.

The table came from immunoSEQ multiplex PCR; TCRdb's copy has only in-frame clones and leaves some out. The sample lists around 300,000 clones, 80% to 90% seen once, with around 5% in the top ten. Participants were aged about 18 to 100 years from 20 to 30 US areas. Each recovered donor of Cohort 3 presented with two negative PCRs, clearance, or symptom resolution. Trimming took 6 bases from V and 7 from J; bases not matched to a gene: 8. Germline CDR1 is SGHRS and CDR2 is YFSETQ. This CDR3 is built from 15 residues. Sequencing was performed on PBMCs or T cells enriched from blood (not recorded which). This receptor was identified in a man aged 25 to 40 who had recovered from COVID-19. The rearrangement uses TRBV5-1 and TRBJ2-2, with 11 bases lining up with TRBD2. The CDR3 loop is CASTVSGGAGGELFF. The CDR3 DNA is TGCGCCAGCACCGTTAGCGGGGGGGCTGGCGGGGAGCTGTTTTTT.